The rows below give T cell receptor beta chains drawn from one sample of a study of cytomegalovirus exposure and HLA in healthy donors. Profiling relied on immunoSEQ multiplex PCR, and the TCRdb table lists in-frame clones only, not all of them. The data contain roughly 200,000 clones, about four fifths of them singletons. Source material: PBMCs. The receptors come from a man aged 25-45 years in good health and CMV-seronegative. Each CDR3 is given with its conserved first and last residue. Clone sizes are given selectively: once, few, many, or a class where the clone is expanded.

J: TRBJ1-4; V: TRBV29-1; size: few; length: 11; CDR3: CSVGGGEKLFF
J: TRBJ2-3; V: TRBV5-1; size: NA; length: 14; CDR3: CASSPGQITDTQYF
J: TRBJ1-1; V: TRBV2; size: NA; length: 15; CDR3: CASSATGGLNTEAFF
J: TRBJ2-7; V: TRBV28; size: NA; length: 11; CDR3: CASTASWQQYF
J: TRBJ2-1; V: TRBV4-3; size: few; length: 16; CDR3: CASSQDLGRGRGEQFF
J: TRBJ1-2; V: TRBV5-1; size: NA; length: 16; CDR3: CASSPGGVSPNYGYTF
J: TRBJ2-3; V: TRBV27; size: once; length: 14; CDR3: CASSLSRSTDTQYF
J: TRBJ2-5; V: TRBV7-9; size: NA; length: 14; CDR3: CASSFPDSPETQYF
J: TRBJ2-7; V: TRBV5-1; size: NA; length: 14; CDR3: CASSPGQGGYEQYF
J: TRBJ1-5; V: TRBV10-2; size: NA; length: 15; CDR3: CASSDIGGGNQPQHF
J: TRBJ2-7; V: TRBV7-2; size: NA; length: 13; CDR3: CASSLGITYEQYF
J: TRBJ1-2; V: TRBV5-1; size: NA; length: 16; CDR3: CASSIASRGQGYGYTF
J: TRBJ1-6; V: TRBV6-1; size: NA; length: 13; CDR3: CASRGTGESPLHF
J: TRBJ2-3; V: TRBV7-2; size: NA; length: 14; CDR3: CASSLTSGADTQYF
J: TRBJ2-4; V: TRBV9; size: NA; length: 13; CDR3: CASSPPGENIQYF
J: TRBJ2-6; V: TRBV6-4; size: NA; length: 15; CDR3: CASSDSTSGANVLTF
J: TRBJ1-1; V: TRBV19; size: NA; length: 13; CDR3: CASHLTGGTEAFF
J: TRBJ2-5; V: TRBV29-1; size: few; length: 12; CDR3: CSVRRGQETQYF
J: TRBJ2-2; V: TRBV28; size: NA; length: 14; CDR3: CASSLGGWARELFF
J: TRBJ2-7; V: TRBV7-2; size: few; length: 17; CDR3: CASSLALIAGGNYEQYF
J: TRBJ1-6; V: TRBV6-1; size: NA; length: 16; CDR3: CASSEKRQDLFLALHF
J: TRBJ1-2; V: TRBV6-5; size: NA; length: 14; CDR3: CASSTVKLDYGYTF
J: TRBJ1-4; V: TRBV7-2; size: few; length: 15; CDR3: CASSSSGLGNEKLFF
J: TRBJ2-7; V: TRBV5-1; size: NA; length: 15; CDR3: CASSQIQGALYEQYF
J: TRBJ2-3; V: TRBV5-1; size: NA; length: 17; CDR3: CASSTEGLAGGPDTQYF
J: TRBJ2-1; V: TRBV5-1; size: NA; length: 13; CDR3: CASSLRGGLEQFF
J: TRBJ1-4; V: TRBV10-3; size: NA; length: 15; CDR3: CASRRTGTGDEKLFF
J: TRBJ2-5; V: TRBV9; size: NA; length: 15; CDR3: CASSASGTAKETQYF
J: TRBJ2-6; V: TRBV9; size: NA; length: 23; CDR3: CASSVSDPDRAPPLNSGASVLTF
J: TRBJ2-7; V: TRBV6-1; size: few; length: 11; CDR3: CASRQNYEQYF
J: TRBJ1-1; V: TRBV2; size: NA; length: 11; CDR3: CASTQSTEAFF
J: TRBJ2-1; V: TRBV6-6; size: once; length: 13; CDR3: CASSYGGRGEQFF
J: TRBJ1-4; V: TRBV2; size: NA; length: 13; CDR3: CASSEAKTAGLFF